Reported below is one TCR beta chain. What it recognizes is unknown. As defined, naive CD8 cells were CD45RO-negative and positively selected for CCR7, with terminally differentiated effector memory CD45RA+ cells excluded. The sample comes from a study of shared clonotypes between healthy human individuals. On the study more broadly: A donor's plate count was three for CD4 naive and three for CD4 memory; CD8 naive had two and CD8 memory one. General study results and limits: An effect of sequencing depth on clonotype sharing among donors was expected.

CDR1 and CDR2 (germline): SQVTM, ANQGSEA. The CDR3 length is 14 residues. The ends were cut back, 8 bases at V and 0 bases at J, with 14 bases in the middle. Here immunoSEQ multiplex PCR was the method, and the copy in TCRdb shows in-frame clones only, minus some. Of millions of clones detected, under 95% appear once; the ten largest clones hold 1.5% to 2%. V gene TRBV29-1 combines with J gene TRBJ1-3, with D perhaps matching TRBD1 (5 bases). The specimen sequenced was naive CD8+ T cells from PBMCs. The sequence was collected from a man between 18 and 29 years old in good health. Some clones in this sample may be carry-over from other donors' samples. The CDR3 spells CSFQTASSGNTIYF. In DNA form, the CDR3 reads TGCAGCTTCCAGACAGCGAGCTCTGGAAACACCATATATTTT.